Shown below are 22 T cell receptor beta chains from a single sample sequenced in a study of cytomegalovirus exposure and HLA in healthy donors. PCR was performed using 60 Vbeta and 13 Jbeta primers. Assay: immunoSEQ multiplex PCR; the TCRdb copy retains only in-frame clones and omits some. The top ten hold approximately 15% of the sample, which has 110,000 to 150,000 clones, about three quarters seen once. Sequencing was performed on PBMCs. Receptor source: a human donor in good health.

This chain uses TRBV19 with TRBJ1-2; TRBD1 agrees at 7 bases. This CDR3 has 15 amino acids. V lost 4 bases and J lost 3; bases outside the gene matches: 8. Germline V lookup: CDR1 LNHDA, CDR2 SQIVND (reference sequence). The CDR3 DNA is TGTGCCAGTAGTACGAAACAGGGGCTTCACTATGGCTACACCTTC. This sequence encodes CASSTKQGLHYGYTF.

The chain has TRBV5-1 and TRBJ1-4, with D perhaps matching TRBD1 (6 bases). This CDR3 spans 13 amino acids. V gave up 2 bases and J gave up 8 bases, with 10 bases separating them. Per germline, CDR1 SGHRS and CDR2 YFSETQ. This chain's CDR3 is CASSLGGGEKLFF. The CDR3 nucleotides read TGCGCCAGCAGCTTAGGGGGTGGAGAAAAACTGTTTTTT.

V is TRBV6-5 and J is TRBJ1-2; 10 positions match TRBD1. The CDR3 contains 13 residues. Germline loops: CDR1 MNHEY, CDR2 SVGAGI. The V and J ends lost 6 bases and 7 bases, in that order; junction bases with no gene match: 5. The CDR3 reads CASSLGTGVGYTF. CDR3 bases: TGTGCCAGCAGCCTCGGGACAGGGGTTGGCTACACCTTC.

Here the CDR3 reads CASSTTGGTGYTF. The CDR3, as DNA: TGTGCCAGCAGTACGACAGGCGGAACAGGCTACACCTTC. The rearrangement uses TRBV2 and TRBJ1-2; D might be TRBD1 (6 bases). The V gene lost 5 bases and the J gene lost 8 bases, with 15 bases spanning the gap. This CDR3 is built from 13 residues. CDR1 is SNHLY and CDR2 is FYNNEI in the germline V gene.

This chain links TRBV29-1 with TRBJ1-5; D remains unclear. This CDR3 has 13 amino acids. V lost 3 bases to trimming and J lost 0 bases, with 6 bases between them. Germline V lookup: CDR1 SQVTM, CDR2 ANQGSEA. The CDR3 sequence is CSVEYTSNQPQHF. CDR3 DNA: TGCAGCGTTGAGTACACTAGCAATCAGCCCCAGCATTTT.

This sequence joins TRBV7-9 and TRBJ2-7, with 9 bases that match TRBD1. The germline gives CDR1 SEHNR, CDR2 FQNEAQ (reference sequence). The junction had 2 bases not matched to a gene; V was cut back by 4 bases and J by 1 base. The CDR3 extends over 14 amino acids. The CDR3 here is CASSSGTGSYEQYF. The DNA for the CDR3 is TGTGCCAGCAGCTCCGGGACAGGGTCCTACGAGCAGTACTTC.

This clone has only one observation. This chain uses TRBV18 with TRBJ2-1; TRBD1 might be the D (6 bases). In germline, CDR1 is KGHSH, CDR2 LQKENI. The V gene lost 5 bases and the J gene lost 5 bases, with 10 bases spanning the gap. The CDR3 runs 13 residues. This chain's CDR3 is CASSSNRDNEQFF. The CDR3, as DNA: TGTGCCAGCTCATCAAACAGGGACAATGAGCAGTTCTTC.

A single count supports this clone. This chain joins TRBV5-1 and TRBJ1-6; possible D gene TRBD1, 6 bases. This CDR3 has 14 residues. Germline V CDR1 and CDR2: SGHRS, YFSETQ. V gave up 4 bases and J gave up 9 bases, with 14 bases separating them. CDR3 DNA: TGCGCCAGCAGCCCACAGGGTAGTCGTTCACCCCTCCACTTT. It yields the protein CASSPQGSRSPLHF.

This clone was detected a few times. The rearrangement uses TRBV29-1 and TRBJ2-1, with 7 bases that match TRBD2. CDR1 is SQVTM and CDR2 is ANQGSEA in the germline V gene. Trimming removed 4 bases from V and 0 bases from J; junction bases left unmatched: 9. The CDR3 has 16 residues. The CDR3 protein is CSVVGSGVSSYNEQFF. The CDR3 DNA is TGCAGCGTTGTAGGGAGCGGGGTGAGCTCCTACAATGAGCAGTTCTTC.

The sample holds one count of this clone. The chain employs TRBV5-6 and TRBJ1-5, with TRBD1 matching over 8 bases. CDR1 is SGHDT, CDR2 YYEEEE, per germline. CDR3 length equals 14 residues. Trimming at V came to 3 bases and at J to 1 base, leaving 0 bases not matched to a gene. CDR3 sequence (DNA): TGTGCCAGCAGCTGGACAGGGAGCAATCAGCCCCAGCATTTT. The encoded protein is CASSWTGSNQPQHF.

This clone came up a few times. The V gene is TRBV12-2, the J gene TRBJ2-7; the D call of TRBD2 is as the table states it, not checked on the DNA. TRBV12-2 is described as a pseudogene. The CDR3 runs to 16 residues. As DNA, the CDR3 is TGTGCAAGTCGCATGCGTCTCCGGGACTTGCTCTACGAGCAGTACTTC. This sequence encodes CASRMRLRDLLYEQYF.

This clone was observed once. The chain recombines TRBV29-1 with TRBJ2-1; TRBD2 aligns across 12 bases. The germline V gene encodes CDR1 SQVTM and CDR2 ANQGSEA. V dropped 7 bases and J dropped 3; count of bases not matched to a gene: 1. This CDR3 has 13 amino acids. The CDR3 here is CSGTSGIYNEQFF. In nucleotides, the CDR3 is TGCAGCGGGACTAGCGGGATCTACAATGAGCAGTTCTTC.

V gene TRBV29-1 combines with J gene TRBJ1-2; weak D call: TRBD1 (6 bases). Germline CDR1 reads SQVTM; CDR2 reads ANQGSEA. The CDR3 extends over 13 amino acids. With 1 base removed from V and 6 bases from J, the gap between germline ends came to 12 bases. This chain's CDR3 is CSVEGQGNNGYTF. DNA for the CDR3: TGCAGCGTTGAAGGGCAGGGGAATAATGGCTACACCTTC.

This clone was seen only once. V and J are TRBV7-9 and TRBJ2-7, with TRBD2 matching 9 bases. V dropped 5 bases and J dropped 7; count of bases not matched to a gene: 12. CDR1 SEHNR and CDR2 FQNEAQ come from the germline V gene (reference sequence). This CDR3 contains 15 residues. The CDR3 DNA follows: TGTGCCAGCAGCGTTTCGGGCGGGGGGGCCGGGGAGCAGTACTTC. Translation gives CASSVSGGGAGEQYF.

The genes are TRBV9 and TRBJ2-5; D might be TRBD1 (6 bases). The DNA end is a closer match to TRBJ2-7, so the J assignment may be wrong. CDR1 and CDR2 (germline): SGDLS, YYNGEE. The CDR3 is made up of 13 amino acids. The CDR3 is CASSVAGVYEQYF. The CDR3 region has the DNA TGTGCCAGCAGCGTAGCAGGGGTTTACGAGCAGTACTTC.

The chain joins TRBV19 to TRBJ2-7; the D gene is possibly TRBD1 (6 bases). The V gene lost 10 bases and the J gene lost 5 bases, with 15 bases spanning the gap. CDR1 LNHDA and CDR2 SQIVND come from the germline V gene (reference sequence). The CDR3 runs to 12 residues. CDR3 protein: CATQGQFDEQYF. Written as DNA, the CDR3 is TGTGCCACCCAAGGACAGTTCGACGAGCAGTACTTC.

This rearrangement joins TRBV11-3 to TRBJ2-7; 14 bases fit TRBD2. There are 14 residues in the CDR3. V was clipped by 5 bases and J by 5 bases; unmatched bases: 2. Germline V gives CDR1 SGHNT, CDR2 YENEEA. The DNA for the CDR3 is TGTGCCAGCAGCGGGGGACTAGCGGGAGACGAGCAGTACTTC. It is translated as CASSGGLAGDEQYF.

For the CDR3, the DNA is TGTGCCAGCATCGGGACAGGGGGCCCCAAAAACATTCAGTACTTC. Residues: CASIGTGGPKNIQYF. The chain couples TRBV21-1 to TRBJ2-4; TRBD1, the D gene given by the table, was not confirmed from the DNA. TRBV21-1 is deemed a pseudogene. The CDR3 loop spans 15 amino acids.

The chain has TRBV9 and TRBJ2-5, with 11 bases lining up with TRBD2. Germline trimming cut 3 bases from V and 5 bases from J; bases unmatched to any gene: 9. The CDR3 has 16 residues. CDR1 is SGDLS, CDR2 YYNGEE, per germline. The CDR3 DNA sequence: TGTGCCAGCAGCGAGGTAGCGGGGGGGCTCATGGAGACCCAGTACTTC. Translated, it gives CASSEVAGGLMETQYF. Full variable domain (rest looked up from reference TRBV9 and TRBJ2-5): DSGVTQTPKHLITATGQRVTLRCSPRSGDLSVYWYQQSLDQGLQFLIQYYNGEERAKGNILERFSAQQFPDLHSELNLSSLELGDSALYFCASSEVAGGLMETQYFGPGTRLLVL.

The V gene is TRBV2, the J gene TRBJ2-2, with D maybe TRBD2 (7 bases). This CDR3 has 16 residues. Germline CDR1 reads SNHLY; CDR2 reads FYNNEI. Deletions cut 1 base from V and 6 bases from J, with 15 bases between. This CDR3 is CASSEGLGGRAGELFF. The CDR3 bases are TGTGCCAGCAGTGAAGGTTTGGGGGGGCGCGCCGGGGAGCTGTTTTTT.

This clone was counted only a few times. The rearrangement uses TRBV18 and TRBJ2-5; tentatively, D is TRBD1 (6 bases). V was clipped by 0 bases and J by 5 bases, with 13 bases between them. Germline V gene sequence: CDR1 KGHSH, CDR2 LQKENI. The CDR3 totals 15 residues. The chain's CDR3 is CASSPPEGVEETQYF. CDR3 nucleotides: TGTGCCAGCTCACCACCCGAGGGGGTCGAGGAGACCCAGTACTTC. The variable domain in full, completed from reference TRBV18 and TRBJ2-5, reads NAGVMQNPRHLVRRRGQEARLRCSPMKGHSHVYWYRQLPEEGLKFMVYLQKENIIDESGMPKERFSAEFPKEGPSILRIQQVVRGDSAAYFCASSPPEGVEETQYFGPGTRLLVL.

This clone was picked up a small number of times. The chain recombines TRBV9 with TRBJ1-2; D not resolved. The length of the CDR3 is 14 residues. Germline lookup yields CDR1 SGDLS and CDR2 YYNGEE. V gave up 1 base and J gave up 4 bases, with 11 bases separating them. DNA of the CDR3: TGTGCCAGCAGCGTAACAGATTTCCCCTATGGCTACACCTTC. Translation: CASSVTDFPYGYTF.